This TCR beta chain was identified in a study of T cell responses to AZD1222 COVID-19 vaccine. Study-level points and caveats: Donors were largely white British and mainly female; clonal diversity was possibly underestimated.

Trimming shortened V by 4 bases and J by 7 bases, and 11 bases separated the two germline ends. The CDR3 has 13 amino acids. The V gene's germline CDR1 is SGHAT and CDR2 FQNNGV. Sequencing used immunoSEQ multiplex PCR; TCRdb keeps in-frame clones, though not all of them. The sample contains about 48,000 clones, approximately 86% of which appear only once. As concerns this clone: As yet, its antigen is unknown.

The receptor comes from an adult who received the AZD1222 COVID-19 vaccine. The rearrangement uses TRBV11-2 and TRBJ2-1; D gene uncertain. The sample here was peripheral blood, taken 28 days after the second AZD1222 dose. The CDR3 DNA sequence: TGTGCCAGCAGCTCTACGCGTGGTAATGAGCAGTTCTTC. It specifies CASSSTRGNEQFF. Using reference TRBV11-2 and TRBJ2-1 for the parts outside the CDR3, the full variable domain is EAGVAQSPRYKIIEKRQSVAFWCNPISGHATLYWYQQILGQGPKLLIQFQNNGVVDDSQLPKDRFSAERLKGVDSTLKIQPAKLEDSAVYLCASSSTRGNEQFFGPGTRLTVL.